This TCR beta chain was recorded in a study of CD8+ T cells in alopecia areata. Germline trimming cut 9 bases from V and 10 bases from J; bases unmatched to any gene: 11. The CDR3 is 13 amino acids. Germline V gene lookup returns CDR1 LNHDA and CDR2 SQIVND (reference sequence). Treatment in this sample: oral pan-JAK inhibitor, 5-10 mg twice daily. TCR sequencing used cDNA made by reverse transcription of extracted RNA. This table comes from immunoSEQ multiplex PCR, and its TCRdb copy is limited to in-frame clones, with some not included. The sample lists over 100,000 clones, roughly 55% occurring once.

The chain employs TRBV19 and TRBJ2-3; TRBD1 aligns across 9 bases. This clonotype was sampled from a human donor with alopecia areata. The material was CD8+ T cells sorted from blood, obtained at week 24, from a patient treated with tofacitinib. CDR3 DNA sequence: TGTGCCAGCCGGGGACAGGGCGAAGAAGCGCAGTATTTT. Amino acid sequence: CASRGQGEEAQYF.